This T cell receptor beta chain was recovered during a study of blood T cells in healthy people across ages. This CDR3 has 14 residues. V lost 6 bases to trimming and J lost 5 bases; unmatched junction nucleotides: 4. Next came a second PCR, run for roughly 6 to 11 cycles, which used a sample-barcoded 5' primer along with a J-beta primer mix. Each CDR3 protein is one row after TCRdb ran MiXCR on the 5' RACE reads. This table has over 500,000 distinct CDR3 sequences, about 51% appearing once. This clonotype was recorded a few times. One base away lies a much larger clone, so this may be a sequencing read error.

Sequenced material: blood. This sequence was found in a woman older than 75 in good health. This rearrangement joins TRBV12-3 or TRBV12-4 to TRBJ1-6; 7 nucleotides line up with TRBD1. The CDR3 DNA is TGTGCCAGCAGGCCGACAGGGAATAATTCACCCCTCCACTTT. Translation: CASRPTGNNSPLHF.